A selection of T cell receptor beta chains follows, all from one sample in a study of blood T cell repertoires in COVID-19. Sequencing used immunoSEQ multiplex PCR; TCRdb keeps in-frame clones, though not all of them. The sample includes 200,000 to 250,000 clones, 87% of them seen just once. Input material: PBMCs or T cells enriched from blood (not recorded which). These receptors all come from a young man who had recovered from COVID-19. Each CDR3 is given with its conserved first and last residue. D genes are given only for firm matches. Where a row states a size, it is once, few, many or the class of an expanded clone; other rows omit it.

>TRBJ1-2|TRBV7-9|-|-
CASSLARDTGYGYTF
TGTGCCAGCAGCTTAGCCCGGGATACGGGCTATGGCTACACCTTC
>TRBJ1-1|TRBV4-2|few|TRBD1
CASSRGQGRREAFF
TGTGCCAGCAGCCGGGGACAGGGACGCCGTGAAGCTTTCTTT
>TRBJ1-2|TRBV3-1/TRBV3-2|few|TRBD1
CASSPSTGNYGYTF
TGTGCCAGCAGTCCCTCGACAGGGAACTATGGCTACACCTTC
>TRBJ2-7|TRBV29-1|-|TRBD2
CSVATSGTYEQYF
TGCAGCGTTGCGACTAGCGGCACCTACGAGCAGTACTTC
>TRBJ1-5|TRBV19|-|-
CASSWGSGFQPQHF
TGTGCCAGTAGTTGGGGTTCGGGATTTCAGCCCCAGCATTTT
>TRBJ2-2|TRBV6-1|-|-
CASSDGSGTGELFF
TGTGCCAGCAGTGATGGGTCGGGAACCGGGGAGCTGTTTTTT
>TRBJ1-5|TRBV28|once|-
CASRPGYQPQHF
TGTGCCAGCAGGCCGGGATATCAGCCCCAGCATTTT
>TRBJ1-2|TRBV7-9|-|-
CASSLRQAKGYTF
TGTGCCAGCAGCTTAAGACAGGCTAAGGGCTACACCTTC
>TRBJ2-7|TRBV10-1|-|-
CASSKGQTYEQYF
TGCGCCAGCAGTAAAGGACAGACCTACGAGCAGTACTTC
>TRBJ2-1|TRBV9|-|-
CASSVEHEQFF
TGTGCCAGCAGCGTAGAACACGAGCAGTTCTTC
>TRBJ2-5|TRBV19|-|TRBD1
CASSWDRDTETQYF
TGTGCCAGTAGTTGGGACAGGGACACAGAGACCCAGTACTTC
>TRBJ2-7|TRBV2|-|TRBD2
CASNRDYPREQYF
TGTGCCAGCAACCGGGACTATCCGCGGGAGCAGTACTTC
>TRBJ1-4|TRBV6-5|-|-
CASSQRGMREKLFF
TGTGCCAGCAGTCAACGAGGGATGCGGGAAAAACTGTTTTTT
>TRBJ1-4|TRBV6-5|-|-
CASSSQTGGGEKLFF
TGTGCCAGCAGTTCCCAGACGGGGGGTGGAGAAAAACTGTTTTTT
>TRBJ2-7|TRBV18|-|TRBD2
CASSPQLAGGIYEQYF
TGTGCCAGCTCACCGCAGCTAGCGGGGGGGATCTACGAGCAGTACTTC
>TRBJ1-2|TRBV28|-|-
CATRGGAHGYTF
TGTGCCACCCGGGGGGGGGCCCATGGCTACACCTTC
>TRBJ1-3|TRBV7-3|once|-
CASSDGGTIYF
TGTGCCAGCAGCGATGGCGGGACCATATATTTT
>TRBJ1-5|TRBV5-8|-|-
CASSLKRRAISNQPQHF
TGTGCCAGCAGCTTGAAGCGCAGGGCGATTAGCAATCAGCCCCAGCATTTT
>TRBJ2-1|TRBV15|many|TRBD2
CATSPRGLAGVNSYNEQFF
TGTGCCACCAGTCCCCGGGGACTAGCGGGGGTCAACTCCTACAATGAGCAGTTCTTC
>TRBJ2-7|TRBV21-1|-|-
CASSIPGLAANYEQYF
TGTGCCAGCAGCATTCCGGGACTAGCGGCGAACTACGAGCAGTACTTC
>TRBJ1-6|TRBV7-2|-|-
CASSPPRGISPLHF
TGTGCCAGCTCCCCTCCCCGGGGTATTTCACCCCTCCACTTT
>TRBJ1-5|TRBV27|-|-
CASSRQPYSNQPQHF
TGTGCCAGCAGTCGTCAACCCTATAGCAATCAGCCCCAGCATTTT
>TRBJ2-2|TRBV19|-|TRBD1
CASSILGTGFGTGELFF
TGTGCCAGTAGTATCCTCGGGACAGGGTTTGGCACCGGGGAGCTGTTTTTT
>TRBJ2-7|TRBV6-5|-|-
CASSSGGEGSYEQYF
TGTGCCAGCAGTTCTGGAGGCGAAGGTAGTTACGAGCAGTACTTC
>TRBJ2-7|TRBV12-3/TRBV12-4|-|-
CASSSSYEQYF
TGTGCCAGCAGTTCGTCCTACGAGCAGTACTTC
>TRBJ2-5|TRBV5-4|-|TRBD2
CASSLAGTSGRQTQYF
TGTGCCAGCAGCTTGGCCGGTACTAGCGGGAGACAGACCCAGTACTTC
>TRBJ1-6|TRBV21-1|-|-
CASSKDKSGTWGSPLHF
TGTGCCAGCAGCAAAGATAAGTCCGGGACATGGGGTTCACCCCTCCACTTT
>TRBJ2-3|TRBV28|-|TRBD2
CASSPPGGSGSSGTDTQYF
TGTGCCAGCAGTCCCCCCGGGGGTAGCGGGAGTTCGGGCACAGATACGCAGTATTTT
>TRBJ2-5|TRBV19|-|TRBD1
CASSMGTGEFFETQYF
TGTGCCAGTAGTATGGGGACAGGGGAATTTTTTGAGACCCAGTACTTC
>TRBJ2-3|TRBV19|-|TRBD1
CASSPRTGGSNTQYF
TGTGCCAGTAGTCCCCGGACAGGGGGATCGAATACGCAGTATTTT
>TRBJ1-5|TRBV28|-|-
CASSLNLSNQPQHF
TGTGCCAGCAGTTTAAATCTTAGCAATCAGCCCCAGCATTTT
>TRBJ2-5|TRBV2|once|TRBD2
CASSYVGTSGSQETQYF
TGTGCCAGCAGTTACGTTGGGACTAGCGGGAGCCAAGAGACCCAGTACTTC
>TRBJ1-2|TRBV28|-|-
CASSLWVSSPAEWGYTF
TGTGCCAGCAGTTTATGGGTCTCTTCTCCAGCGGAGTGGGGCTACACCTTC
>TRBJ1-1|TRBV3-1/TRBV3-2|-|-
CASSQAQTMNTEAFF
TGTGCCAGCAGCCAAGCCCAGACTATGAACACTGAAGCTTTCTTT
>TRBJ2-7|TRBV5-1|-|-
CASSSGPNYSSYEQYF
TGCGCCAGCAGCTCAGGCCCCAATTATAGCTCCTACGAGCAGTACTTC
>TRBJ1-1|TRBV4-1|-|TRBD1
CASSPQGAGTEAFF
TGCGCCAGCAGCCCCCAGGGGGCGGGCACTGAAGCTTTCTTT
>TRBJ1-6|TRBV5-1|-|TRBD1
CASSVRDREVGSPLHF
TGCGCCAGCAGCGTACGGGACAGGGAAGTCGGATCACCCCTCCACTTT
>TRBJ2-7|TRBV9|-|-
CASSPRSGLTPYEQYF
TGTGCCAGCAGCCCCAGGTCGGGACTGACACCCTACGAGCAGTACTTC
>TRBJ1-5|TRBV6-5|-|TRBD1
CASRTGGVGPQHF
TGTGCCAGCAGGACAGGGGGCGTGGGGCCCCAGCATTTT
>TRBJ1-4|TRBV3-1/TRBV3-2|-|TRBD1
CASSQRQTGINEKLFF
TGTGCCAGCAGCCAAAGACAGACAGGGATTAATGAAAAACTGTTTTTT
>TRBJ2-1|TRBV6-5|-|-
CASRPGGYNEQFF
TGTGCCAGCCGGCCCGGGGGCTACAATGAGCAGTTCTTC
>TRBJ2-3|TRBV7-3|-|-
CASSLMRTDTQYF
TGTGCCAGCAGCTTAATGAGAACAGATACGCAGTATTTT
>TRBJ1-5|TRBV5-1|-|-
CASAVQAGNQPQHF
TGCGCCAGTGCAGTCCAGGCCGGCAATCAGCCCCAGCATTTT
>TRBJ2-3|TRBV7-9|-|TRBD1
CASSLLQGAGDTQYF
TGTGCCAGCAGCTTACTTCAGGGGGCTGGAGATACGCAGTATTTT
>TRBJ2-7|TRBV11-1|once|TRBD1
CASSLGTGHEQYF
TGTGCCAGCAGCTTAGGGACAGGCCACGAGCAGTACTTC
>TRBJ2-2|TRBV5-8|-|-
CASSLGPGVGGELFF
TGTGCCAGCAGCCTTGGGCCGGGAGTGGGCGGGGAGCTGTTTTTT
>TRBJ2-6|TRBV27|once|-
CATLSGANVLTF
TGTGCCACCTTGTCGGGGGCCAACGTCCTGACTTTC
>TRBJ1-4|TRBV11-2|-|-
CASKGGATGEKLFF
TGTGCCAGCAAGGGTGGGGCCACTGGGGAAAAACTGTTTTTT
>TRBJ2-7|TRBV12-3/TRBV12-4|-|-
CASSLTVGREQYF
TGTGCCAGCAGTTTAACCGTGGGCCGCGAGCAGTACTTC
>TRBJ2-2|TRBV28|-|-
CASSTGRVAGELFF
TGTGCCAGCAGCACAGGAAGGGTGGCCGGGGAGCTGTTTTTT